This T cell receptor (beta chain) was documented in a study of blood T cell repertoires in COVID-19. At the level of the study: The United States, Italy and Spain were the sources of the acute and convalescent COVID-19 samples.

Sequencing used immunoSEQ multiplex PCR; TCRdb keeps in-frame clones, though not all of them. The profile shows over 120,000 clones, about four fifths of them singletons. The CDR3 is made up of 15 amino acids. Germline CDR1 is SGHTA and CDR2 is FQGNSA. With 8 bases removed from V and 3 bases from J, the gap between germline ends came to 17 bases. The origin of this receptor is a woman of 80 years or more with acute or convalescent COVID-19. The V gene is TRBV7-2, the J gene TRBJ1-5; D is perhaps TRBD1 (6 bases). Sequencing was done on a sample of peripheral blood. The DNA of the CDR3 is TGTGCCAGCGGCGGACGGGGGGGGCTCAATCAGCCCCAGCATTTT. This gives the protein CASGGRGGLNQPQHF.